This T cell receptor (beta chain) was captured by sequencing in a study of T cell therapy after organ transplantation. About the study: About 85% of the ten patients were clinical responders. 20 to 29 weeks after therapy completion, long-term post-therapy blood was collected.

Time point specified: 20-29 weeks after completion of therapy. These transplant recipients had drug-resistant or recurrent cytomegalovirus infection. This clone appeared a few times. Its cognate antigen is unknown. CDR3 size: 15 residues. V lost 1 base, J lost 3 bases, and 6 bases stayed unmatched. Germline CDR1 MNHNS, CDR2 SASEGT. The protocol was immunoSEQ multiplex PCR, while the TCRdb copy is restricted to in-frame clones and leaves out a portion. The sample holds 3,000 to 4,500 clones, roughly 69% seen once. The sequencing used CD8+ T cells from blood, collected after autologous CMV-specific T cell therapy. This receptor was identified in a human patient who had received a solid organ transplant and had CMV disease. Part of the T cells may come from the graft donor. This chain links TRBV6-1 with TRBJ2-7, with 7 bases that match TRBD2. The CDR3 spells CASSEGFGDYYEQYV. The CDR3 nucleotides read TGTGCCAGCAGTGAAGGTTTTGGGGACTACTACGAGCAGTACGTC.